This T cell receptor (beta chain) was recovered during a study of blood T cell repertoires in COVID-19. Study overall: Spain, Italy and the United States supplied samples that represented acute and convalescent COVID-19. The cDNA or gDNA used as material had been derived from T cells, B-cell-depleted T cells, or PBMCs.

Original analysis: Amplified reference gene primers provided the basis for estimating nucleated cell counts. The repertoire was sequenced with immunoSEQ multiplex PCR; TCRdb's copy has only in-frame clones and lacks some. For V, J and clone size, that table is used; D and trimming come from the DNA. The sample shows 110,000 or so clones, roughly 84% of them seen only once. The germline gives CDR1 SGHTS, CDR2 YDEGEE. Trimming cost V 6 bases and J 3 bases, with 23 bases left between them. The CDR3 covers 17 residues. What was sequenced was peripheral blood. The chain links TRBV5-8 to TRBJ2-3; tentative D call: TRBD2 (7 bases). The TCR comes from a man aged 35 to 55 with acute or convalescent COVID-19. This CDR3 is CASTLESGGAGTDTQYF. CDR3 nucleotides: TGTGCCAGCACCCTTGAAAGTGGGGGGGCGGGAACAGATACGCAGTATTTT.